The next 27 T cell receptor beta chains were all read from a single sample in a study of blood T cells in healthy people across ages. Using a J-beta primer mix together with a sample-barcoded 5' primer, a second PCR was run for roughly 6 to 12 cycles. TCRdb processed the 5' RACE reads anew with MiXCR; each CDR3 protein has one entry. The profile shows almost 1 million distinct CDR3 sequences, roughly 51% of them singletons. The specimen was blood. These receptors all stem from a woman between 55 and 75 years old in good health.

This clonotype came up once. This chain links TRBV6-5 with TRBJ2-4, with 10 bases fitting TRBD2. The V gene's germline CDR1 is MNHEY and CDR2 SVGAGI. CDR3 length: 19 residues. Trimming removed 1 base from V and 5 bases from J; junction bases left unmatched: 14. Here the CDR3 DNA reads TGTGCCAGCAGTTACTGGGCAGGGGCTAGCGGGAGAGTGGAAAACATTCAGTACTTC. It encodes CASSYWAGASGRVENIQYF.

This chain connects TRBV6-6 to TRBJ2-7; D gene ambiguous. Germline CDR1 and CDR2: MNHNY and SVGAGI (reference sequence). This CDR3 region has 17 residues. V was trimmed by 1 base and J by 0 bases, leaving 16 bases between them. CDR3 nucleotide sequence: TGTGCCAGCAGTTACTATCTCTCTGGGAAGGCCTCCTACGAGCAGTACTTC. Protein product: CASSYYLSGKASYEQYF.

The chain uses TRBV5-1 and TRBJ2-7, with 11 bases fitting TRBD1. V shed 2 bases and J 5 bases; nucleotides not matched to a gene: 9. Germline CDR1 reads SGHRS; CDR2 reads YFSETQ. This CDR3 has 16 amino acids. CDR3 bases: TGCGCCAGCAGCTTTGGGACAGGGGGAATTTGGGACGAGCAGTACTTC. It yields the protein CASSFGTGGIWDEQYF.

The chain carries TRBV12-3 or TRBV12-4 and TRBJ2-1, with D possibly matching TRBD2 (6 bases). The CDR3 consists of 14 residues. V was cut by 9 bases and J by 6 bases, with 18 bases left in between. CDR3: CASLDGGVFNEQFF. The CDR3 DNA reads TGTGCCAGTCTAGACGGGGGAGTTTTCAATGAGCAGTTCTTC.

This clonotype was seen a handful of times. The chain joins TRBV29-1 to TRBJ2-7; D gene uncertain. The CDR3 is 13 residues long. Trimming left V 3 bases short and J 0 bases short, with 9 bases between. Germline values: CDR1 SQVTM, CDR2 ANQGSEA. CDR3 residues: CSVDVRDSYEQYF. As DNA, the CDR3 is TGCAGCGTTGATGTCAGAGACTCCTACGAGCAGTACTTC.

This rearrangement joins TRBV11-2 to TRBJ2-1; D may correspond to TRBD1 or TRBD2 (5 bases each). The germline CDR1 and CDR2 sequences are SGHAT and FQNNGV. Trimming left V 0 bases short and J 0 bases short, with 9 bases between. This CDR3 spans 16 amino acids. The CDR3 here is CASSLEGDASYNEQFF. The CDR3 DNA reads TGTGCCAGCAGCTTAGAAGGGGACGCCTCCTACAATGAGCAGTTCTTC.

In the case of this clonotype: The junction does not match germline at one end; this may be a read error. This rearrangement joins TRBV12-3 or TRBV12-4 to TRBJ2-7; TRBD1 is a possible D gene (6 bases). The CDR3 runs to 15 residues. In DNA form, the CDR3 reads TGTGCCAGCAGTCCCCACAGGGAAAGGAACTACGAACAGTACTTC. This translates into CASSPHRERNYEQYF.

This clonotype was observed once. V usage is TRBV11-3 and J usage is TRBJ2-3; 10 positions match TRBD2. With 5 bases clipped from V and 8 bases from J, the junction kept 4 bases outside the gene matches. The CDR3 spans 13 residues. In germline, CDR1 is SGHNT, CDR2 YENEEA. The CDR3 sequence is CASSRLAGGTQYF. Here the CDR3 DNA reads TGTGCCAGCAGCCGTTTAGCGGGAGGTACGCAGTATTTT.

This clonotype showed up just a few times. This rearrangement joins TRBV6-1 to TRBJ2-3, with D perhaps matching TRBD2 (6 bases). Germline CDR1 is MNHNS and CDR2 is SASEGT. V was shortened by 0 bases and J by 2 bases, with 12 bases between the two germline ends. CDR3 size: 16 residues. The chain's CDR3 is CASSEAVQDYTDTQYF. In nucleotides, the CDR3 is TGTGCCAGCAGTGAAGCGGTTCAGGACTACACAGATACGCAGTATTTT.

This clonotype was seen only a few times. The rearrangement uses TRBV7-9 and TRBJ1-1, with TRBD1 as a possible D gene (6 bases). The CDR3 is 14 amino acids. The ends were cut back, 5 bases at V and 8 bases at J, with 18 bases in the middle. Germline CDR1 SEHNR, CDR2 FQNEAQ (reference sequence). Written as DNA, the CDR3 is TGTGCCAGCAGCCCTGGGGGGCCCCGGGGCGAAGCTTTCTTT. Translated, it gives CASSPGGPRGEAFF.

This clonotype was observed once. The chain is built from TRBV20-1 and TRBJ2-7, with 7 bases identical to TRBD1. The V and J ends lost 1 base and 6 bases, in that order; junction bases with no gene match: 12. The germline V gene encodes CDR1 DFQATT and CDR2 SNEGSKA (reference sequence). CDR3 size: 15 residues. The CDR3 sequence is CSARGTNQTGIEQYF. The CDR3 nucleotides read TGCAGTGCTAGAGGAACTAATCAGACAGGGATCGAGCAGTACTTC.

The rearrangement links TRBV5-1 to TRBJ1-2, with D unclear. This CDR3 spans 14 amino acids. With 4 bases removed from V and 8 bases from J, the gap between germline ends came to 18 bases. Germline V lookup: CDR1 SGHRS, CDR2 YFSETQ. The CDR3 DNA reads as TGCGCCAGCAGCCTAATCGGACCTCCTCGGGGCTACACCTTC. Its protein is CASSLIGPPRGYTF.

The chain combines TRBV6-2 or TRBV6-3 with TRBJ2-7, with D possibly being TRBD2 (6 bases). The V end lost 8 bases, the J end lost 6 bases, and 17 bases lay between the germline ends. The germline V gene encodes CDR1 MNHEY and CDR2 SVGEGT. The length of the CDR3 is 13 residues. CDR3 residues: CASRREFNGEQYF. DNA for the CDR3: TGTGCCAGCCGTCGGGAGTTTAATGGCGAGCAGTACTTC.

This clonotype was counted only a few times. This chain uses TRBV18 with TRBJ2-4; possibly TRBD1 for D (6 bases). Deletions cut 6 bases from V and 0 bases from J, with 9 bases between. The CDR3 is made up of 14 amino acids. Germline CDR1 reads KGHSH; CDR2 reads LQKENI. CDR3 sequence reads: CASSDSLAKNIQYF. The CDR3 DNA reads TGTGCCAGCTCGGACAGCCTAGCCAAAAACATTCAGTACTTC.

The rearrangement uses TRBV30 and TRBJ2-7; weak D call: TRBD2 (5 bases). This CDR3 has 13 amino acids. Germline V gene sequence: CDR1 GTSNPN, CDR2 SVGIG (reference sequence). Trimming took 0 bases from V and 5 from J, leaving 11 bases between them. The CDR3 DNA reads TGTGCCTGGAGTGTAGCGGTTTGGCACGAGCAGTACTTC. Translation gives CAWSVAVWHEQYF.

The DNA for the CDR3 is TGCAGTGCTAGAGTCGGGGAGCTAGGAAAACTGTTTTTT. It yields the protein CSARVGELGKLFF. This rearrangement joins TRBV20-1 to TRBJ1-4; D is unresolved. The CDR3 has 13 residues. V lost 1 base and J lost 10, with 13 bases in between. Germline loops: CDR1 DFQATT, CDR2 SNEGSKA (reference sequence).

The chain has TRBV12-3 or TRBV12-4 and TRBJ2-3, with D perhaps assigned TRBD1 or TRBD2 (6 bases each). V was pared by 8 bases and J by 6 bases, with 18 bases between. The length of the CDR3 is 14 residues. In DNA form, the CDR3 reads TGTGCCAGCCGAACAGGGAGGCGGCCCGATACGCAGTATTTT. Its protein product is CASRTGRRPDTQYF.

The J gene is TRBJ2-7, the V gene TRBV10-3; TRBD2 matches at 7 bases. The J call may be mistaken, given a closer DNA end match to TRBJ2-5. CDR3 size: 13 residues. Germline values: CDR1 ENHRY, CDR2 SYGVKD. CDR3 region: CAISGSSGETQYF. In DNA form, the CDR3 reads TGTGCCATCAGTGGTTCTAGCGGTGAGACCCAGTACTTC.

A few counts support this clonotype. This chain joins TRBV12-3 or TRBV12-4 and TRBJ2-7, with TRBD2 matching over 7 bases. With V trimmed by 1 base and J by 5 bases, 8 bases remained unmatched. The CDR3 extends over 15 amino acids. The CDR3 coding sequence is TGTGCCAGCAGTTTAGGCGGGAGTCTGAGTGACGAGCAGTACTTC. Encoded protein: CASSLGGSLSDEQYF.

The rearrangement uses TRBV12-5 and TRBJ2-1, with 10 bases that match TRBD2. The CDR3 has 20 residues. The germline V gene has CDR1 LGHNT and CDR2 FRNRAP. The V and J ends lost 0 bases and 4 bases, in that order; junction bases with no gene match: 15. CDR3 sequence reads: CASGLVRGLAGAPFYNEQFF. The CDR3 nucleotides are TGTGCTAGTGGTTTGGTACGCGGGCTAGCGGGAGCTCCCTTTTACAATGAGCAGTTCTTC.

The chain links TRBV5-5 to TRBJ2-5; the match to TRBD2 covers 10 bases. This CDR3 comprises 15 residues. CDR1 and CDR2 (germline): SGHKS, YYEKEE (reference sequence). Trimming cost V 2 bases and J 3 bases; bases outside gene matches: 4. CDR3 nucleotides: TGTGCCAGCAGCTTAACTAGCGGGAACGAAGAGACCCAGTACTTC. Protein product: CASSLTSGNEETQYF.

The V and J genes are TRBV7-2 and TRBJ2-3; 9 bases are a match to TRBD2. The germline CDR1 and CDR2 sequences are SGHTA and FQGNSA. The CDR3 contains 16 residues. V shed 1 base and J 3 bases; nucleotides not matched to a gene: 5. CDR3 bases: TGTGCCAGCAGCTTAGGGATGACTAGCGGAACAGATACGCAGTATTTT. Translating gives CASSLGMTSGTDTQYF.

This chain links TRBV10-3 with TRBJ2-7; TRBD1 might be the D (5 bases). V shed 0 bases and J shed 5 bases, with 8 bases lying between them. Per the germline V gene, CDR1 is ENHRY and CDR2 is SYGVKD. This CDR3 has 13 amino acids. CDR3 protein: CAISESIGDEQYF. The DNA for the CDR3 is TGTGCCATCAGTGAGTCGATAGGGGACGAGCAGTACTTC.

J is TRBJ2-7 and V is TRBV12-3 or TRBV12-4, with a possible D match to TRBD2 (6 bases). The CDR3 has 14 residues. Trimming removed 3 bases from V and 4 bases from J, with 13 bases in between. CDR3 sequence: CASSFGREWYEQYF. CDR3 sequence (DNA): TGTGCCAGCAGTTTCGGCCGGGAGTGGTACGAGCAGTACTTC.

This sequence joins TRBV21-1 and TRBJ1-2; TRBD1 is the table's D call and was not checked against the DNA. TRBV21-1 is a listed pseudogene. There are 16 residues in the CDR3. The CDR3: CASPGDRGQLGYGYTF. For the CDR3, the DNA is TGTGCCAGCCCCGGAGACAGGGGGCAGTTAGGCTATGGCTACACCTTC.

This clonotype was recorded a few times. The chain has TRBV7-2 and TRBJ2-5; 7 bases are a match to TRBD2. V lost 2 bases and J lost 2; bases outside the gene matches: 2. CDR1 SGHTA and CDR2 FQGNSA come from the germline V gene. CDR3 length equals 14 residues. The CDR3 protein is CASSLQAGQETQYF. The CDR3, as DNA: TGTGCCAGCAGCTTACAAGCGGGGCAAGAGACCCAGTACTTC.

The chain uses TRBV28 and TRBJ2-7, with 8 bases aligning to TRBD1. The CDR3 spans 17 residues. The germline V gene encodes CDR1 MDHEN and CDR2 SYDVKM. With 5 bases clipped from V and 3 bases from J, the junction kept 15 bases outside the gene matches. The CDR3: CASSPSGQALRVYEQYF. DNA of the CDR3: TGTGCCAGCAGTCCCTCGGGACAGGCGTTGCGCGTCTACGAGCAGTACTTC.